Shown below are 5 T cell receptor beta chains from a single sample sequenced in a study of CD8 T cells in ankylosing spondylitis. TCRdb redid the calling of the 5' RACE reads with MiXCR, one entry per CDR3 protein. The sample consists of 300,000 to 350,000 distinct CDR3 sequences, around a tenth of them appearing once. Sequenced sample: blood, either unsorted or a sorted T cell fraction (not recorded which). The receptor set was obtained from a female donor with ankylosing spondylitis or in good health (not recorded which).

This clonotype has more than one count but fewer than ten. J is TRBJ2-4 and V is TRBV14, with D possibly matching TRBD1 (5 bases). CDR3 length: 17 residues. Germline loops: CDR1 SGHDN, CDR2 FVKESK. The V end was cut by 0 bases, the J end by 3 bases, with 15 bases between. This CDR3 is CASSQEGAAQGKNIQYF. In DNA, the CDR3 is TGTGCCAGCAGCCAAGAGGGCGCGGCGCAGGGCAAAAACATTCAGTACTTC.

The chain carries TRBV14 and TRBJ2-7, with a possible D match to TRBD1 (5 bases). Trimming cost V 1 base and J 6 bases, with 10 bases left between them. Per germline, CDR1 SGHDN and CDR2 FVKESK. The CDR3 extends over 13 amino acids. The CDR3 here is CASSQGGASEQYF. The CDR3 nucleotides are TGTGCCAGCAGCCAAGGGGGCGCGTCCGAGCAGTACTTC.

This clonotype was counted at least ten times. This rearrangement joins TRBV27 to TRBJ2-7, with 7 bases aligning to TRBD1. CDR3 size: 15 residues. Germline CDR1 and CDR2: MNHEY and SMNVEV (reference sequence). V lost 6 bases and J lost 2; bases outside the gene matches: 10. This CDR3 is CASRRGTAGAYEQYF. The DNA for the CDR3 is TGTGCCAGCAGACGTGGGACAGCTGGAGCCTACGAGCAGTACTTC.

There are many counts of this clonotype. The CDR3 coding sequence is TGCGCCAGCAGCCCGATAGCGGGGGGGAGCTCCTACAATGAGCAGTTCTTC. This sequence encodes CASSPIAGGSSYNEQFF. The rearrangement joins TRBV5-1 to TRBJ2-1; 11 bases align to TRBD2. Germline lookup yields CDR1 SGHRS and CDR2 YFSETQ. J gave up 0 bases and V 4 bases, and 6 bases lay outside the gene matches. This CDR3 spans 17 amino acids.

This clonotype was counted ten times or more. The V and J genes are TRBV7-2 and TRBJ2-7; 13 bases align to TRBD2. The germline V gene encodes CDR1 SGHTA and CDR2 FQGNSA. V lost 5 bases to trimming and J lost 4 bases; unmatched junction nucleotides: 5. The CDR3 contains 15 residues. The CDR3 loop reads CASSRTSGSQYEQYF. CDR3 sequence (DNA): TGTGCCAGCAGCAGGACTAGCGGGAGTCAATACGAGCAGTACTTC.